These 31 T cell receptor beta chains were all obtained from the same sample, sequenced in a study of blood T cells in healthy people across ages. Next came a second PCR, run for about 6 to 12 cycles, which used a sample-barcoded 5' primer along with a J-beta primer mix. TCRdb independently ran MiXCR on the 5' RACE reads; one entry per CDR3 protein. The sample contains 710,000 or so distinct CDR3 sequences, about 20% of which appear only once. Sequencing used blood. The receptors were sampled from a man between 65 and 85 years old in good health.

This clonotype has more than one count but fewer than ten. The chain joins TRBV10-3 to TRBJ2-7; 10 bases map to TRBD1. Near its end, the DNA agrees better with TRBJ2-1, so the J call may be wrong. Germline V gives CDR1 ENHRY, CDR2 SYGVKD. This CDR3 has 14 amino acids. CDR3 DNA sequence: TGTGCCACGCGATCCGGGACAGGGGACAATGAGCAGTTCTTC. Amino acids: CATRSGTGDNEQFF.

This clonotype was seen more than once but under ten times. The chain has TRBV14 and TRBJ2-1; 7 nucleotides match TRBD1. CDR3 size: 18 residues. CDR1 SGHDN and CDR2 FVKESK come from the germline V gene. V lost 0 bases to trimming and J lost 1 base; unmatched junction nucleotides: 9. The CDR3 DNA is TGTGCCAGCAGCCAAGAGGGACAGTATTTCGGGTCCTACAATGAGCAGTTCTTC. Protein: CASSQEGQYFGSYNEQFF.

The table lists this clonotype with a few counts. The chain employs TRBV2 and TRBJ2-5; D is unclear. TRBJ2-1 explains the end of the DNA better; the J call may be wrong. Germline V gene data show CDR1 as SNHLY and CDR2 as FYNNEI. The CDR3 is 13 residues long. The CDR3 nucleotides are TGTGCCAGCAGTCCATTGAACTACAATGAGCAGTTCTTC. Its protein product is CASSPLNYNEQFF.

This clonotype was detected many times. The V and J genes are TRBV12-3 or TRBV12-4 and TRBJ1-4; 9 bases are shared with TRBD1. The length of the CDR3 is 14 residues. J lost 5 bases, V lost 8 bases, and 6 bases had no gene match. CDR3: CASARTGVNEKLFF. CDR3 coding DNA: TGTGCCAGCGCCCGGACAGGGGTAAATGAAAAACTGTTTTTT.

The CDR3 nucleotides read TGTGCCAGCAGTTCAGATATAGCCAAAAACATTCAGTACTTC. It encodes CASSSDIAKNIQYF. The chain links TRBV9 to TRBJ2-4; D not resolved. The V and J ends lost 5 bases and 0 bases respectively, with 9 bases between them. Germline assignment: CDR1 SGDLS and CDR2 YYNGEE. The CDR3 is 14 amino acids.

The chain couples TRBV3-1 to TRBJ1-1, with D perhaps TRBD1 (5 bases). The CDR3 is 15 residues long. The germline gives CDR1 LGHDT, CDR2 YNNKEL (reference sequence). Between the trimmed V and J ends, which lost 1 base and 1 base, there was a span of 10 bases. CDR3 in amino acids: CASSQVGARNTEAFF. CDR3 coding DNA: TGTGCCAGCAGCCAAGTAGGGGCTAGGAACACTGAAGCTTTCTTT.

The V call is TRBV5-1, the J call TRBJ2-2, with TRBD2 matching over 9 bases. The CDR3 covers 16 residues. Germline V gives CDR1 SGHRS, CDR2 YFSETQ. Trimming took 4 bases from V and 3 from J; bases not matched to a gene: 7. The CDR3 DNA sequence: TGCGCCAGCAGCCCGCTAATAGCGGGAGACACCGGGGAGCTGTTTTTT. Amino acid sequence: CASSPLIAGDTGELFF.

The rearrangement uses TRBV29-1 and TRBJ2-3; D unclear. This CDR3 contains 14 residues. Trimming took 6 bases from V and 2 from J, leaving 15 bases between them. Germline CDR1 and CDR2: SQVTM and ANQGSEA. This chain's CDR3 is CSVAPLVLTDTQYF. The CDR3 DNA is TGCAGCGTCGCCCCTTTGGTTCTCACAGATACGCAGTATTTT.

This clonotype was seen many times. This chain uses TRBV29-1 with TRBJ1-4; weak D call: TRBD1 (6 bases). The CDR3 is made up of 12 amino acids. CDR1 is SQVTM, CDR2 ANQGSEA, per germline. Trimming left V 4 bases short and J 8 bases short, with 11 bases between. This chain's CDR3 is CSVASTGEKLFF. For the CDR3, the DNA is TGCAGCGTTGCATCGACAGGCGAAAAACTGTTTTTT.

In its sample, this clonotype was seen a few times. V is TRBV12-3 or TRBV12-4 and J is TRBJ1-5; 7 bases align to TRBD1. Trimming cost V 6 bases and J 5 bases; bases outside gene matches: 10. The CDR3 extends over 15 amino acids. CDR3 DNA sequence: TGTGCCAGCAGACCAAACCGGGACAGATATCAGCCCCAGCATTTT. Translating it yields CASRPNRDRYQPQHF.

In this sample, this clonotype turned up many times. The J gene is TRBJ1-6, the V gene TRBV12-3 or TRBV12-4; no firm D call. V lost 7 bases, J lost 11 bases, and 15 bases lay in between. The CDR3 is 13 residues long. The DNA for the CDR3 is TGTGCCAGCAAGACCGGATCTTATGCACCCCTCCACTTT. Its translation is CASKTGSYAPLHF.

This clonotype was counted between two and nine times. This chain connects TRBV12-3 or TRBV12-4 to TRBJ2-6; D possibly corresponds to TRBD1 (5 bases). With 0 bases removed from V and 2 bases from J, the gap between germline ends came to 11 bases. The CDR3 spans 17 residues. CDR3: CASSLAASGTGANVLTF. The CDR3 region has the DNA TGTGCCAGCAGTTTAGCGGCTTCAGGGACTGGGGCCAACGTCCTGACTTTC.

This clonotype was seen many times. CDR3 residues: CASRAGTGVYNEQFF. The CDR3, as DNA: TGTGCCAGCAGGGCCGGGACAGGGGTTTACAATGAGCAGTTCTTC. The rearrangement uses TRBV12-3 or TRBV12-4 and TRBJ2-1, with 10 bases lining up with TRBD1. V trimming: 6 bases; J trimming: 4 bases; junction bases outside the gene matches: 6. This CDR3 is 15 amino acids long.

This chain uses TRBV25-1 with TRBJ2-3; D is perhaps TRBD1 or TRBD2 (7 bases each). V shed 4 bases and J shed 1 base, with 24 bases lying between them. The CDR3 is 19 residues long. Germline-derived CDR1 and CDR2 are MGHDK and SYGVNS. The CDR3 sequence is CASSVNGQGGAFRTDTQYF. Written as DNA, the CDR3 is TGTGCCAGCAGTGTCAACGGGCAGGGGGGGGCCTTTCGCACAGATACGCAGTATTTT.

The chain is built from TRBV5-6 and TRBJ2-3; 8 bases align to TRBD2. The CDR3 spans 16 residues. The germline V gene encodes CDR1 SGHDT and CDR2 YYEEEE. V shed 3 bases and J 3 bases; nucleotides not matched to a gene: 9. Here the CDR3 reads CASSSGAGVTTDTQYF. The CDR3 DNA sequence: TGTGCCAGCAGCTCGGGAGCGGGAGTTACGACAGATACGCAGTATTTT.

In its sample, this clonotype was seen a few times. A junction boundary mismatches the germline segment, possibly from a read error. The V call is TRBV20-1, the J call TRBJ2-6; D possibly corresponds to TRBD1 (5 bases). The germline V gene has CDR1 DFQATT and CDR2 SNEGSKA (reference sequence). The CDR3 loop spans 16 amino acids. CDR3 loop: CSATRTLNSGANVQTF. In DNA form, the CDR3 reads TGCAGTGCTACCAGGACGCTTAACTCTGGGGCCAACGTCCAGACTTTC.

The chain has TRBV6-5 and TRBJ2-7, with TRBD1 identical over 7 bases. The CDR3 sequence is 15 residues long. From germline, CDR1 is MNHEY and CDR2 SVGAGI. The V segment lost 6 bases and the J segment 0 bases; nucleotides outside the gene matches: 8. CDR3 nucleotides: TGTGCCAGCAGAGACGACAGGGCGAGCTCCTACGAGCAGTACGTC. This encodes CASRDDRASSYEQYV.

This clonotype has only a few counts. The V gene is TRBV11-2, the J gene TRBJ1-4, with a tentative D call TRBD1 (5 bases). Germline values: CDR1 SGHAT, CDR2 FQNNGV. V lost 5 bases and J 0 bases, leaving 13 bases between the germline ends. This CDR3 has 16 amino acids. CDR3: CASSGGVAATNEKLFF. CDR3 bases: TGTGCCAGCAGCGGGGGGGTCGCCGCAACTAATGAAAAACTGTTTTTT. The full variable domain, with the rest looked up from reference TRBV11-2 and TRBJ1-4, is EAGVAQSPRYKIIEKRQSVAFWCNPISGHATLYWYQQILGQGPKLLIQFQNNGVVDDSQLPKDRFSAERLKGVDSTLKIQPAKLEDSAVYLCASSGGVAATNEKLFFGSGTQLSVL.

This chain uses TRBV5-1 with TRBJ1-2; D gene unclear. CDR3 length: 12 amino acids. Germline V CDR1 and CDR2: SGHRS, YFSETQ. V lost 0 bases, J lost 6 bases, and 6 bases lay in between. CDR3 nucleotide sequence: TGCGCCAGCAGCTTGGTGCGTGATGGCTACACCTTC. It specifies CASSLVRDGYTF.

This clonotype showed up just a few times. This rearrangement joins TRBV7-2 to TRBJ2-4, with TRBD2 matching 9 bases. The CDR3 extends over 20 amino acids. V shed 8 bases, J shed 0 bases, and the junction held 20 bases outside the gene matches. Germline V gives CDR1 SGHTA, CDR2 FQGNSA. The CDR3 nucleotides are TGTGCCAGCTCAGCTTATATCCTATCTAGCGGGAAGCAAGCCAAAAACATTCAGTACTTC. It is translated as CASSAYILSSGKQAKNIQYF.

This clonotype was seen just once. V gene TRBV10-3 combines with J gene TRBJ2-5; 9 bases map to TRBD2. The germline CDR1 and CDR2 sequences are ENHRY and SYGVKD. The CDR3 covers 16 residues. V gave up 5 bases and J gave up 2 bases; unmatched junction bases: 9. CDR3 in DNA: TGTGCCATCAGTCGGACTGGCGGGGGGGGTCAAGAGACCCAGTACTTC. Its translation is CAISRTGGGGQETQYF.

The chain joins TRBV12-3 or TRBV12-4 to TRBJ2-3; possibly TRBD1 or TRBD2 for D (6 bases each). The CDR3 spans 16 residues. The ends were cut back, 6 bases at V and 0 bases at J, with 16 bases in the middle. CDR3 in DNA: TGTGCCAGCAGCACAGGGCTAGCGTTCAGCACAGATACGCAGTATTTT. Translated: CASSTGLAFSTDTQYF.

CDR3 nucleotide sequence: TGTGCCACCAGCGAAGGGAAAGAGACCCAGTACTTC. It codes for CATSEGKETQYF. V is TRBV15 and J is TRBJ2-7; the D is unclear. Near its end, the DNA agrees better with TRBJ2-5, so the J call may be wrong. Per germline, CDR1 LNHNV and CDR2 YYDKDF (reference sequence). The CDR3 has 12 amino acids.

The CDR3 protein is CASSQETRQETQYF. The DNA for the CDR3 is TGTGCCAGCAGCCAAGAGACGAGACAAGAGACCCAGTACTTC. The J gene is TRBJ2-5, the V gene TRBV4-2, with D unclear. Germline V gene sequence: CDR1 LGHNA, CDR2 YNFKEQ. V lost 0 bases to trimming and J lost 2 bases, with 7 bases between them. This CDR3 is built from 14 residues.

This clonotype was detected a few times. This CDR3 is CSAPGQGVNQPQHF. CDR3 in DNA: TGCAGTGCTCCGGGACAGGGCGTCAATCAGCCCCAGCATTTT. The rearrangement joins TRBV20-1 to TRBJ1-5; the match to TRBD1 covers 9 bases. The CDR3 spans 14 residues. V lost 5 bases to trimming and J lost 3 bases; unmatched junction nucleotides: 5. CDR1 and CDR2 from the germline V gene are DFQATT and SNEGSKA (reference sequence).

A few counts support this clonotype. The chain employs TRBV20-1 and TRBJ2-3; TRBD2 agrees at 7 bases. The CDR3 length is 14 residues. V gave up 1 base and J gave up 4 bases; unmatched junction bases: 5. Germline V gives CDR1 DFQATT, CDR2 SNEGSKA (reference sequence). CDR3 nucleotide sequence: TGCAGTGCTAGAGGGGAGGGAGCCGCAGATACGCAGTATTTT. It yields the protein CSARGEGAADTQYF.

This clonotype appeared a few times. The rearrangement uses TRBV25-1 and TRBJ1-2; unclear D gene. Germline CDR1 and CDR2: MGHDK and SYGVNS. V dropped 0 bases and J dropped 8 bases, with 4 bases sitting between them. This CDR3 contains 11 residues. The CDR3 sequence is CASSEYGGYTF. CDR3 in DNA: TGTGCCAGCAGTGAATATGGGGGCTACACCTTC.

The CDR3 sequence is CASSSGLATYEHYV. The CDR3 nucleotides are TGTGCCAGCAGCTCGGGACTAGCCACCTACGAGCACTACGTC. The chain links TRBV5-6 to TRBJ2-7; 9 nucleotides line up with TRBD2. This CDR3 is built from 14 residues. Looked up from germline, CDR1 is SGHDT and CDR2 is YYEEEE.

This clonotype was seen only a few times. This chain links TRBV20-1 with TRBJ2-1; D is uncertain. Deletions cut 8 bases from V and 0 bases from J, with 11 bases between. The V gene's germline CDR1 is DFQATT and CDR2 SNEGSKA (reference sequence). The CDR3 runs to 13 residues. CDR3 sequence (DNA): TGCAGTACCCGAAGGAGCTCCTACAATGAGCAGTTCTTC. Residues: CSTRRSSYNEQFF.

This chain uses TRBV4-3 with TRBJ2-1, with 13 nucleotides matching TRBD2. Germline trimming cut 6 bases from V and 5 bases from J; bases unmatched to any gene: 4. The CDR3 runs 15 residues. CDR1 LGHNA and CDR2 YSLEER come from the germline V gene. The CDR3 sequence: CASRRGLAGHNEQFF. The CDR3 DNA sequence: TGCGCCAGCAGACGGGGACTAGCGGGACACAATGAGCAGTTCTTC.

The genes are TRBV5-5 and TRBJ2-5, with D perhaps TRBD2 (6 bases). The germline V and J ends were trimmed by 2 bases and 2 bases, with 13 bases remaining between them. This CDR3 has 15 residues. Germline CDR1 SGHKS, CDR2 YYEKEE (reference sequence). Here the CDR3 reads CASSFSGSPQETQYF. CDR3 in DNA: TGTGCCAGCAGCTTTAGCGGATCACCACAAGAGACCCAGTACTTC. Filled out from reference TRBV5-5 and TRBJ2-5, the complete variable domain reads DAGVTQSPTHLIKTRGQQVTLRCSPISGHKSVSWYQQVLGQGPQFIFQYYEKEERGRGNFPDRFSARQFPNYSSELNVNALLLGDSALYLCASSFSGSPQETQYFGPGTRLLVL.